This passage covers 30 T cell receptor beta chains from one sample sequenced in a study of blood T cell repertoires in COVID-19 (dated by TCRdb to between 2020 and 2021). Library creation used the immunoSEQ multiplex PCR assay. TCRdb holds this immuneACCESS table with in-frame rearrangements only. Some clones are missing; in checked studies, unresolved V genes explain under half, and the rest has no known cause. In all, the sample holds about 400,000 clones, and approximately 87% of those were seen once. The ten largest clones capture 0.97% of the sample. The sample comprised PBMCs or T cells enriched from blood (not recorded which). The receptors shown here come from a woman in her thirties with acute COVID-19.

The rearrangement joins TRBV5-1 to TRBJ2-6; possible D gene TRBD2, 6 bases. V lost 6 bases, J lost 4 bases, and 26 bases lay in between. This CDR3 has 19 amino acids. The germline gives CDR1 SGHRS, CDR2 YFSETQ. CDR3 amino acids: CASTGTAGRGHPGANVLTF. CDR3 sequence (DNA): TGCGCCAGCACCGGAACCGCGGGGCGGGGTCATCCCGGGGCCAACGTCCTGACTTTC.

The chain recombines TRBV5-4 with TRBJ2-2; 12 bases align to TRBD2. Trimming removed 4 bases from V and 4 bases from J; junction bases left unmatched: 5. There are 16 residues in the CDR3. Looked up from germline, CDR1 is SGHNT and CDR2 is YYREEE (reference sequence). CDR3 nucleotides: TGTGCCAGCAGCCCTCTAGCGGGGGGGACCACCGGGGAGCTGTTTTTT. It yields the protein CASSPLAGGTTGELFF. Supplemented by reference TRBV5-4 and TRBJ2-2, the full variable domain reads ETGVTQSPTHLIKTRGQQVTLRCSSQSGHNTVSWYQQALGQGPQFIFQYYREEENGRGNFPPRFSGLQFPNYSSELNVNALELDDSALYLCASSPLAGGTTGELFFGEGSRLTVL.

The chain joins TRBV19 to TRBJ2-1; TRBD2 matches at 7 bases. Germline CDR1 reads LNHDA; CDR2 reads SQIVND (reference sequence). Germline trimming cut 2 bases from V and 2 bases from J; bases unmatched to any gene: 9. There are 17 residues in the CDR3. CDR3 DNA: TGTGCCAGTAGTATATATGAGCGGGACCCCGCCTACAATGAGCAGTTCTTC. Protein sequence: CASSIYERDPAYNEQFF.

CDR3 sequence reads: CSASSWGGTGELFF. The CDR3 nucleotides read TGCAGTGCTAGTTCGTGGGGGGGGACCGGGGAGCTGTTTTTT. The chain combines TRBV20-1 with TRBJ2-2, with TRBD2 matching over 7 bases. J gave up 5 bases and V 3 bases, and 6 bases lay outside the gene matches. This CDR3 region has 14 residues. Per the germline V gene, CDR1 is DFQATT and CDR2 is SNEGSKA (reference sequence).

The chain combines TRBV29-1 with TRBJ1-2; 10 positions match TRBD1. J was trimmed by 5 bases and V by 7 bases; bases with no gene match: 10. The CDR3 sequence is 14 residues long. Germline values: CDR1 SQVTM, CDR2 ANQGSEA. CDR3 loop: CSAHSPGQGYGYTF. The CDR3 nucleotides read TGCAGCGCTCACTCTCCGGGACAGGGGTATGGCTACACCTTC.

V is TRBV9 and J is TRBJ2-3; 9 bases agree with TRBD2. The CDR3 is made up of 15 amino acids. Germline V gene sequence: CDR1 SGDLS, CDR2 YYNGEE. CDR3 sequence (DNA): TGTCCCACCCGACGGGGCGGGGGGGCTTCAGATACGCAGTATTTT. Protein: CPTRRGGGASDTQYF.

The gene calls are TRBV25-1 and TRBJ1-5; 7 positions match TRBD1. The CDR3 loop spans 15 amino acids. The trim removed 3 bases at V and 2 bases at J, leaving 4 bases unmatched. Germline V CDR1 and CDR2: MGHDK, SYGVNS. CDR3 sequence reads: CASSDGTEGNQPQHF. CDR3 bases: TGTGCCAGCAGTGACGGGACAGAGGGCAATCAGCCCCAGCATTTT.

J is TRBJ1-1 and V is TRBV5-4, with TRBD1 as a possible D gene (6 bases). Germline CDR1 reads SGHNT; CDR2 reads YYREEE (reference sequence). Trimming removed 6 bases from V and 3 bases from J, with 18 bases in between. The CDR3 length is 15 residues. Here the CDR3 reads CASTKQGQRYTEAFF. The CDR3 DNA sequence: TGTGCCAGCACAAAACAGGGTCAACGGTACACTGAAGCTTTCTTT.

This chain joins TRBV28 and TRBJ1-2; 8 nucleotides align to TRBD1. The junction had 0 bases not matched to a gene; V was cut back by 7 bases and J by 2 bases. The germline V gene encodes CDR1 MDHEN and CDR2 SYDVKM. The CDR3 length is 12 residues. The CDR3 region has the DNA TGTGCCAGCAACAGGGGGAACTATGGCTACACCTTC. This translates into CASNRGNYGYTF.

The chain recombines TRBV21-1 with TRBJ2-7; the table's D call, TRBD2, was not checked against the DNA. TRBV21-1 is a pseudogene. CDR3 length: 16 amino acids. CDR3 DNA: TGTGCCAGCAGCAGACCCAGCGGGGGGGCCCCCTACGAGCAGTACTTC. Translation: CASSRPSGGAPYEQYF.

This clone appeared a few times. V and J are TRBV10-1 and TRBJ2-3; TRBD1 agrees at 8 bases. The CDR3 is made up of 15 amino acids. Germline V gene data show CDR1 as WNHNN and CDR2 as SYGVQD (reference sequence). After removal of 5 bases from V and 2 bases from J, the junction contained 6 bases not matched to a gene. CDR3 in amino acids: CASSLVTGATDTQYF. Here the CDR3 DNA reads TGCGCCAGCAGTCTAGTGACAGGGGCCACAGATACGCAGTATTTT.

This clone has a single count. This chain connects TRBV7-2 to TRBJ2-5; D perhaps matches TRBD1 (9 bases). V lost 5 bases and J 10 bases, leaving 26 bases between the germline ends. The CDR3 runs to 16 residues. Germline lookup yields CDR1 SGHTA and CDR2 FQGNSA. CDR3 sequence reads: CASSPGGGTGFKGQYF. Here the CDR3 DNA reads TGTGCCAGCAGCCCCGGGGGGGGGACAGGGTTCAAGGGCCAGTACTTC.

About this clone: Other DNA sequences in the sample encode the same CDR3. The rearrangement uses TRBV5-1 and TRBJ2-7; TRBD2 is a possible D gene (5 bases). V was trimmed by 0 bases and J by 3 bases, leaving 10 bases between them. The CDR3 contains 14 residues. The V gene's germline CDR1 is SGHRS and CDR2 YFSETQ. The CDR3 protein is CASSLVPGDYEQYF. DNA for the CDR3: TGCGCCAGCAGCTTGGTCCCCGGGGACTACGAGCAGTACTTC.

The chain joins TRBV9 to TRBJ2-3; 12 nucleotides match TRBD2. The CDR3 extends over 19 amino acids. CDR1 is SGDLS, CDR2 YYNGEE, per germline. The V gene end was trimmed by 4 bases and the J gene end by 2 bases; junction bases not matched to a gene: 14. The CDR3, as DNA: TGTGCCAGCAGCCCCGTAGCTGAACTAGCGGGGGGTGTCACAGATACGCAGTATTTT. Amino acid sequence: CASSPVAELAGGVTDTQYF. The full variable domain, in which reference TRBV9 and TRBJ2-3 provide the parts outside the CDR3, is DSGVTQTPKHLITATGQRVTLRCSPRSGDLSVYWYQQSLDQGLQFLIQYYNGEERAKGNILERFSAQQFPDLHSELNLSSLELGDSALYFCASSPVAELAGGVTDTQYFGPGTRLTVL.

The sample holds a few counts of this clone. V is TRBV3-1 (or the pseudogene TRBV3-2) and J is TRBJ2-1; the D gene is possibly TRBD1 (5 bases). Germline V lookup: CDR1 LGHDT, CDR2 YNNKEL (reference sequence). The CDR3 covers 14 residues. V lost 2 bases and J 4 bases, leaving 9 bases between the germline ends. The CDR3 nucleotides read TGTGCCAGCAGCCAATGGGGCGGATACAATGAGCAGTTCTTC. Amino acids: CASSQWGGYNEQFF.

This clone was seen more than once but under ten times. The chain links TRBV3-1 (or the pseudogene TRBV3-2) to TRBJ2-7; perhaps TRBD1 as D (5 bases). CDR3 length: 15 residues. The ends were cut back, 1 base at V and 0 bases at J, with 10 bases in the middle. Germline CDR1 reads LGHDT; CDR2 reads YNNKEL (reference sequence). In DNA, the CDR3 is TGTGCCAGCAGCCAAGGGTGGGGCAACTCCTACGAGCAGTACTTC. Protein product: CASSQGWGNSYEQYF.

V and J are TRBV28 and TRBJ1-1; 8 nucleotides align to TRBD1. V was clipped by 7 bases and J by 8 bases; unmatched bases: 9. The CDR3 runs 13 residues. Per the germline V gene, CDR1 is MDHEN and CDR2 is SYDVKM. The DNA of the CDR3 is TGTGCCAGCACCTTGGACAGGGTGGGGGAAGCTTTCTTT. Translated: CASTLDRVGEAFF.

Written as DNA, the CDR3 is TGTGCCAGCAGTCGTTACTACGAGCAGTACTTC. Translation: CASSRYYEQYF. The J gene is TRBJ2-7, the V gene TRBV2; D gene uncertain. Germline loops: CDR1 SNHLY, CDR2 FYNNEI. The V gene lost 5 bases and the J gene lost 3 bases, with 5 bases spanning the gap. The CDR3 has 11 residues.

This clone showed up just a few times. V gene TRBV7-2 combines with J gene TRBJ2-3; D remains ambiguous. The CDR3 loop spans 15 amino acids. Trimming removed 0 bases from V and 3 bases from J, with 10 bases in between. In germline, CDR1 is SGHTA, CDR2 FQGNSA. The CDR3 DNA is TGTGCCAGCAGCTTAGCGATGACGGAGACAGATACGCAGTATTTT. Its translation is CASSLAMTETDTQYF.

This clone was seen only a few times. This chain joins TRBV2 and TRBJ2-1; 8 bases are shared with TRBD2. Losses at the gene ends were 6 bases for V and 5 bases for J; bases not matched to a gene: 6. CDR3 size: 14 residues. CDR1 and CDR2 (germline): SNHLY, FYNNEI. This chain's CDR3 is CASSGKRGHNEQFF. CDR3 nucleotides: TGTGCCAGCAGCGGCAAGCGGGGGCACAATGAGCAGTTCTTC.

The CDR3: CASSLDGNYGYTF. CDR3 in DNA: TGCGCCAGCAGCTTGGACGGTAACTATGGCTACACCTTC. The chain combines TRBV5-1 with TRBJ1-2; D is undetermined. The CDR3 runs to 13 residues. The ends were cut back, 0 bases at V and 1 base at J, with 4 bases in the middle. Germline V gene sequence: CDR1 SGHRS, CDR2 YFSETQ.

The chain combines TRBV30 with TRBJ2-7; TRBD2 agrees at 7 bases. The length of the CDR3 is 13 residues. In germline, CDR1 is GTSNPN, CDR2 SVGIG (reference sequence). The ends lost 1 base at V and 6 bases at J; junction bases unmatched: 6. The CDR3 spells CAWSAAGRGEQYF. Written as DNA, the CDR3 is TGTGCCTGGAGTGCAGCGGGGAGGGGCGAGCAGTACTTC.

This chain connects TRBV4-3 to TRBJ1-5, with 8 bases aligning to TRBD1. Germline-derived CDR1 and CDR2 are LGHNA and YSLEER. This CDR3 is 16 amino acids long. V lost 1 base to trimming and J lost 4 bases; unmatched junction nucleotides: 6. The CDR3 DNA reads TGCGCCAGCAGCCAAGGCACAGGGGGACCGAATCAGCCCCAGCATTTT. Protein: CASSQGTGGPNQPQHF.

This clone was observed a few times. The V gene is TRBV6-2 or TRBV6-3, the J gene TRBJ2-7; D not resolved. This CDR3 is 15 amino acids long. Trimming removed 2 bases at V and 3 bases at J, with 14 bases between. Looked up from germline, CDR1 is MNHEY and CDR2 is SVGEGT. The CDR3 is CASSYIQAPVYEQYF. CDR3 coding DNA: TGTGCCAGCAGTTACATCCAGGCCCCCGTCTACGAGCAGTACTTC.

J is TRBJ1-5 and V is TRBV2; D unclear. The V gene lost 1 base and the J gene lost 3 bases, with 10 bases spanning the gap. Per germline, CDR1 SNHLY and CDR2 FYNNEI. The CDR3 spans 15 residues. The CDR3 DNA follows: TGTGCCAGCAGTGAAGTGAGCAGGCCCAATCAGCCCCAGCATTTT. This codes for CASSEVSRPNQPQHF. Looking up the rest from reference TRBV2 and TRBJ1-5 gives the full variable domain: EPEVTQTPSHQVTQMGQEVILRCVPISNHLYFYWYRQILGQKVEFLVSFYNNEISEKSEIFDDQFSVERPDGSNFTLKIRSTKLEDSAMYFCASSEVSRPNQPQHFGDGTRLSIL.

The V call is TRBV29-1, the J call TRBJ2-3, with 8 bases identical to TRBD1. CDR3 length: 15 residues. Germline trimming cut 3 bases from V and 0 bases from J; bases unmatched to any gene: 5. CDR1 and CDR2 from the germline V gene are SQVTM and ANQGSEA. The DNA for the CDR3 is TGCAGCGTTGAGGGGACAGGACCTAGCACAGATACGCAGTATTTT. Amino acids: CSVEGTGPSTDTQYF.

The rearrangement links TRBV19 to TRBJ1-1, with D perhaps TRBD1 (5 bases). From germline, CDR1 is LNHDA and CDR2 SQIVND (reference sequence). V was cut by 6 bases and J by 11 bases, with 13 bases left in between. CDR3 length: 11 residues. CDR3: CASRRGGGAFF. Here the CDR3 DNA reads TGTGCCAGTAGAAGGGGCGGTGGGGCTTTCTTT.

The rearrangement uses TRBV18 and TRBJ1-4; D is unclear. V was clipped by 8 bases and J by 8 bases, with 15 bases between them. This CDR3 region has 13 residues. In germline, CDR1 is KGHSH, CDR2 LQKENI. As DNA, the CDR3 is TGTGCCAGCAGGTCAGACATAGAGGAAAAACTGTTTTTT. It is translated as CASRSDIEEKLFF.

The gene calls are TRBV15 and TRBJ2-3, with D perhaps TRBD2 (6 bases). CDR1 and CDR2 from the germline V gene are LNHNV and YYDKDF (reference sequence). Trimming pared 0 bases from V and 3 bases from J, leaving 13 bases between. This CDR3 contains 16 residues. CDR3 protein: CATSRDLTGRTDTQYF. CDR3 coding DNA: TGTGCCACCAGCAGAGATTTGACGGGGAGGACAGATACGCAGTATTTT.

The rearrangement uses TRBV10-3 and TRBJ2-1; D gene unclear. The V and J ends lost 3 bases and 10 bases respectively, with 13 bases between them. Germline values: CDR1 ENHRY, CDR2 SYGVKD. This CDR3 is built from 13 residues. This CDR3 reads CAISEITEPEQFF. The CDR3 DNA reads as TGTGCCATCAGTGAAATCACAGAACCAGAGCAGTTCTTC.